The TCR beta chain under discussion was sequenced for a study of Graves' ophthalmopathy and Graves' hyperthyroidism. Study outcomes and limitations: With a specificity of around 72% and a sensitivity of over 65%, the model predicted ophthalmopathy progression. A classifier, a 13-signature model, separated ophthalmopathy from stable hyperthyroidism with nearly 90% sensitivity and around 80% specificity. Blood also held most thyroid clonotypes expanded above 0.001 frequency.

The CDR3 runs to 12 residues. The germline V and J ends were trimmed by 5 bases and 4 bases, with 9 bases remaining between them. Germline lookup yields CDR1 DFQATT and CDR2 SNEGSKA (reference sequence). RNA transcripts yielded amplified TCR beta CDR3 regions. Second-round multiplex PCR came after a first-round RT-PCR that employed HTBI primers. TCRdb called the multiplex PCR reads again in MiXCR, with one record for every CDR3 protein. The table lists a few hundred thousand distinct CDR3 sequences, about a sixth of them singletons. This clonotype was found many times. Its antigen is unidentified. Exclusion applied to patients with other autoimmune diseases, uncontrolled infections, pregnancy or lactation.

This sequence originates from an adult man with Graves' ophthalmopathy. Sequenced material: peripheral blood. This chain joins TRBV20-1 and TRBJ1-5; TRBD1 is a possible D gene (5 bases). For the CDR3, the DNA is TGCAGTGCTCGGGGGAGGAATCAGCCCCAGCATTTT. This encodes CSARGRNQPQHF.